This TCR beta chain was identified during a study of tumor-infiltrating lymphocytes in oesophageal squamous cell carcinoma. TCRdb reanalysed the PCR reads using MiXCR and keeps one entry per CDR3 protein. The data contain almost 20,000 distinct CDR3 sequences, under 50% of them seen just once; the ten biggest clones take up about 6.8%. The CDR3 is made up of 13 amino acids. V lost 1 base, J lost 4 bases, and 6 bases lay in between. Germline assignment: CDR1 SGHVS and CDR2 FNYEAQ. This TCR was recovered from a male donor with esophageal squamous cell carcinoma. Sequenced input: blood. This chain joins TRBV7-6 and TRBJ2-3; D gene uncertain. The CDR3 spells CASSLDGSDTQYF. DNA for the CDR3: TGTGCCAGCAGCTTAGACGGATCAGATACGCAGTATTTT.